The clone carrying this T cell receptor beta chain was observed a few times. What it binds is unknown. The CDR3 runs 15 residues. V dropped 6 bases and J dropped 0; count of bases not matched to a gene: 7. Per germline, CDR1 LNHDA and CDR2 SQIVND (reference sequence). The data originate from a study of cytomegalovirus exposure and HLA in healthy donors. Findings of the study overall: Specificity for CMV antigens was confirmed in vitro for a few of the CMV-associated chains. The study recorded some 160 TCR beta chains that were cytomegalovirus-associated. Generally TCR sequences proved uncommon, though certain public TCRs appeared in numerous donors.

Vbeta (60) and Jbeta (13) primers were used in the PCR. Here immunoSEQ multiplex PCR was the method, and the copy in TCRdb shows in-frame clones only, minus some. The sample records about 150,000 clones, about 80% being singletons. The sequenced material came from PBMCs. The V gene is TRBV19, the J gene TRBJ1-1; 7 bases fit TRBD1. The source of this sequence is a woman in her thirties or forties in good health and CMV-seronegative. The CDR3 nucleotides are TGTGCCAGTAGCCCGGGGACAGATATGAACACTGAAGCTTTCTTT. It is translated as CASSPGTDMNTEAFF.